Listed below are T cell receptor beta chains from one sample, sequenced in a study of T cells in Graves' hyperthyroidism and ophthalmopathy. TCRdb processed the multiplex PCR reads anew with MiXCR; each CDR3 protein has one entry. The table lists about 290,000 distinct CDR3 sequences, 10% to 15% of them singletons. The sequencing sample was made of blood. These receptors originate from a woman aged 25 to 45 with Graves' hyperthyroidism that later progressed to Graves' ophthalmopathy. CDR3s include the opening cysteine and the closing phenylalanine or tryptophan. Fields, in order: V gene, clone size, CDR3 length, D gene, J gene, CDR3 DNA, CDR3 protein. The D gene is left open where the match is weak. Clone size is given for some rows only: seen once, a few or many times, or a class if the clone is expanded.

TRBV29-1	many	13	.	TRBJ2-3	TGCAGCGTTGCGGCAGAAAACACAGATACGCAGTATTTT	CSVAAENTDTQYF
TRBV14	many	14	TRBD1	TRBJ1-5	TGTGCCAGCAGGGGGACAGGTAGGAATCAGCCCCAGCATTTT	CASRGTGRNQPQHF
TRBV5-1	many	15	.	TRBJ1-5	TGCGCCAGCAGCTTGATTGGCGGAGGGCATCAGCCCCAGCATTTT	CASSLIGGGHQPQHF
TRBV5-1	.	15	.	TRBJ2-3	TGCGCCAGCAGCTTTGGACGGTGGAGCACAGATACGCAGTATTTT	CASSFGRWSTDTQYF
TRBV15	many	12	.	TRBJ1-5	TGTGCCACCAGCAGACCCAATCAGCCCCAGCATTTT	CATSRPNQPQHF
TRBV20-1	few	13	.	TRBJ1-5	TGCAGTGCTAGAGATCGGACAGAAAAGGCCCAGCATTTT	CSARDRTEKAQHF
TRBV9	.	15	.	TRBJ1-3	TGTGCCAGCAGCCTAAACCCCAACTCTGGAAACACCATATATTTT	CASSLNPNSGNTIYF
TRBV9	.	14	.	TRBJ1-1	TGTGCCAGCAGCTTAGAGGGTGCGAACACTGAAGCTTTCTTT	CASSLEGANTEAFF
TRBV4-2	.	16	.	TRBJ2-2	TGTGCCAGCAGCCAGGGCGACAGAGCGAACACCGGGGAGCTGTTTTTT	CASSQGDRANTGELFF
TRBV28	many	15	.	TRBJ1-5	TGTGCCAGCAGGCGCACAGGTATTAGCAATCAGCCCCAGCATTTT	CASRRTGISNQPQHF
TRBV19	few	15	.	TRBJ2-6	TGTGCCAGCTCCAGTGGTACCTCTGGGGCCAACGTCCTGACTTTC	CASSSGTSGANVLTF
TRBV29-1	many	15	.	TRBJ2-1	TGCAGCGTTGTACCCGGGAACGCCCCCGACAATGAGCAGTTCTTC	CSVVPGNAPDNEQFF
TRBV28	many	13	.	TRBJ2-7	TGTGCCATCAGCCGGACGCAGCCCTACGAGCAGTACTTC	CAISRTQPYEQYF
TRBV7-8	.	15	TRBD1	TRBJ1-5	TGTGCCAGCAGCCAGGACAGGGCGTCTGGTCAGCCCCAGCATTTT	CASSQDRASGQPQHF
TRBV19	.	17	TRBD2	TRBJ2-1	TGTGCCAGTAGCTCGGCACCGGGACTAGCGGAGTACAATGAGCAGTTCTTC	CASSSAPGLAEYNEQFF
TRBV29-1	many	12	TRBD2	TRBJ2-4	TGCAGCGTTCGACTAGCGGGAGACATTCAGTACTTC	CSVRLAGDIQYF
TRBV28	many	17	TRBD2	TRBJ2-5	TGTGCCAGCAGTTTCTTGACTAGCGGGGAGTACCAAGAGACCCAGTACTTC	CASSFLTSGEYQETQYF
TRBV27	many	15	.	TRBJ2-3	TGTGCCAGCAGTCCCGAGACGGCCAGCACAGATACGCAGTATTTT	CASSPETASTDTQYF
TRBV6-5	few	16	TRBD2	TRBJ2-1	TGTGCCAGCAGTTACTCGGTTCTAGCGGACCGCAATGAGCAGTTCTTC	CASSYSVLADRNEQFF
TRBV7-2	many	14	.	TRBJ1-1	TGTGCCAGCAGCTTAGCTCTGGGATACACTGAAGCTTTCTTT	CASSLALGYTEAFF
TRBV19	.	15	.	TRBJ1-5	TGTGCCAGTAGTATGACTCGTGAGACAAATCAGCCCCAGCATTTT	CASSMTRETNQPQHF
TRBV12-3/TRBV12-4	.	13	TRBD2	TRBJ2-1	TGTGCCAGCAGAACTGGACTAGCCGATGAGCAGTTCTTC	CASRTGLADEQFF
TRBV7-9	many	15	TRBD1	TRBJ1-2	TGTGCCAGCAGCTTAGTCGGGACAGGAGTCTATGGCTACACCTTC	CASSLVGTGVYGYTF
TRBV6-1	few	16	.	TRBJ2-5	TGTGCCAGCAGTGGTTTGGGTAGCGGCACCCAAGAGACCCAGTACTTC	CASSGLGSGTQETQYF
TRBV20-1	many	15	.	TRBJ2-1	TGCAGTGCAGCCCTCGTGGACAGCTCCTACAATGAGCAGTTCTTC	CSAALVDSSYNEQFF
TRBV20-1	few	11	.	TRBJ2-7	TGCAGTGCTAAGAACTCCTACGAGCAGTACTTC	CSAKNSYEQYF
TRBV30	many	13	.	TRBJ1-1	TGTGCCTGGAACACCGCCCCTAACACTGAAGCTTTCTTT	CAWNTAPNTEAFF
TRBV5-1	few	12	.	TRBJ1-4	TGCGCCAGCAGCTTCCCGGGCGAAAAACTGTTTTTT	CASSFPGEKLFF
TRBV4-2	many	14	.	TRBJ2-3	TGTGCCAGCAGCCAAGCAGGCAGGACAGATACGCAGTATTTT	CASSQAGRTDTQYF
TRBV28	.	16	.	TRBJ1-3	TGTGCCAGCAGTTTTTGGGGATTGGGCTCTGGAAACACCATATATTTT	CASSFWGLGSGNTIYF
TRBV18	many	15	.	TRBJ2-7	TGTGCCAGCTCACCACCCGACAGGACTTCCTACGAGCAGTACTTC	CASSPPDRTSYEQYF
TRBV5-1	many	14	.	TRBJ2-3	TGCGCCAGCAGCCCCTTTCGGGCCACAGATACGCAGTATTTT	CASSPFRATDTQYF
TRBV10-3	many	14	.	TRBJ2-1	TGTGCCATCAGTGAAATAGGGGGGCAGAATGAGCAGTTCTTC	CAISEIGGQNEQFF
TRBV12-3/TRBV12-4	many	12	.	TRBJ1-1	TGTGCCAGCAGCTCCCGGGGACGTGAAGCTTTCTTT	CASSSRGREAFF
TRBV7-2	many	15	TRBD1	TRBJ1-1	TGTGCCACTAGGGACAGGGAATTGGAGGGCACTGAAGCTTTCTTT	CATRDRELEGTEAFF
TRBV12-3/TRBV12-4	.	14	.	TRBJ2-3	TGTGCCAGCAGTTTGGGCGAAGTCTCGGATACGCAGTATTTT	CASSLGEVSDTQYF
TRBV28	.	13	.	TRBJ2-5	TGTGCCAGCAGCGACAGGTCTGAAGAGACCCAGTACTTC	CASSDRSEETQYF
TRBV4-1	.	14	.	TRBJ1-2	TGCGCCAGCAATCGCGACCGGGAGAACTATGGCAACACCTTC	CASNRDRENYGNTF
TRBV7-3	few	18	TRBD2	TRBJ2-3	TGTGCCAGCATCATGGGACTAGCGGGAGAGTGGCTTACAGATACGCAGTATTTT	CASIMGLAGEWLTDTQYF
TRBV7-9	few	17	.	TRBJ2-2	TGTGCCAGCAGCTATTTCTCCGGGGCCCAGAACACCGGGGAGCTGTTTTTT	CASSYFSGAQNTGELFF
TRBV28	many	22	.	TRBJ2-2	.	CARLPLCQQFRPPGGQGGELFF
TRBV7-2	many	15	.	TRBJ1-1	TGTGCCAGCAGCGACTTGGGGGCAATGAACACTGAAGCTTTCTTT	CASSDLGAMNTEAFF
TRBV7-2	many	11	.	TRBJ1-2	TGTGCCAGCAGCTTAGTCGATGGCTACACCTTC	CASSLVDGYTF
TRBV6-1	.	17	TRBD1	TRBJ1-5	TGTGCCAGCAGTACATGGACAGGGCATGATAGCAATCAGCCCCAGCATTTT	CASSTWTGHDSNQPQHF
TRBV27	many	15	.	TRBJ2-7	TGTGCCAGCAGTTTAGTGGGAGACAGTTACTACGAGCAGTACTTC	CASSLVGDSYYEQYF
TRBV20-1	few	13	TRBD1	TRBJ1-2	TGCAGCTCGTCAGGGGGAAGCTTGCATGGCTACACCTTC	CSSSGGSLHGYTF
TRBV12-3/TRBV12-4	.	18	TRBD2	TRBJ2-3	TGTGCCAGCAGTTTCGCAGCGGGACTAGCGGACCTGGGGGATACGCAGTATTTT	CASSFAAGLADLGDTQYF
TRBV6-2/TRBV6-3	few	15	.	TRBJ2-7	TGTGCCAGCAGTGGCATCGGGAAGGGGTCCTACGAGCAGTACTTC	CASSGIGKGSYEQYF
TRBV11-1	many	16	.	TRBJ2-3	TGTGCCAGCAGCTCACCCCGGGGGCTAGCTACAGATACGCAGTATTTT	CASSSPRGLATDTQYF
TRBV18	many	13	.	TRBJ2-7	TGTGCCAGCTCACCAGACCTCTCCTACGAGCAGTACTTC	CASSPDLSYEQYF
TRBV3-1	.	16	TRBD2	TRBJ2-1	TGTGCCAGCAGCCAAGATCTAAGACTAGCGATGAATGAGCAGTTCTTC	CASSQDLRLAMNEQFF
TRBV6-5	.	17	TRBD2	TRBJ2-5	TGTGCCAGCAGTTACCAGGCCGAACAAGCGGGGCAAGAGACCCAGTACTTC	CASSYQAEQAGQETQYF
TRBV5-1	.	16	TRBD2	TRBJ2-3	TGCGCCAGCAGCCAAGTTAGCGGGGGCGGCACAGATACGCAGTATTTT	CASSQVSGGGTDTQYF
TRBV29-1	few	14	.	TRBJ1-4	TGCAGCGTTGAAGAGTTGCGGGGGCTAGGTAAACTGTTTTTT	CSVEELRGLGKLFF
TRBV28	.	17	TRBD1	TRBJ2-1	TGTGCCAGCAGTTTTTGGACAGGACAGAGCCTTTACAATGAGCAGTTCTTC	CASSFWTGQSLYNEQFF
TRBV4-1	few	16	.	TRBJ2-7	TGCGCCAGCAGCCAAGAGGGGGGTGGGTGGCGCGGCGAGCAGTACTTC	CASSQEGGGWRGEQYF
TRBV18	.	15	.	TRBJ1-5	TGTGCCAGCTCACCACAGGGACAACAAAATCAGCCCCAGCATTTT	CASSPQGQQNQPQHF
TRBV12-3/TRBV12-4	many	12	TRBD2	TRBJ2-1	TGTGCCAGCGCCCTGGGAGGGACTGAGCAGTTCTTC	CASALGGTEQFF
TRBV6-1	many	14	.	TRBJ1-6	TGTGCCAGCAGTGGACAGGCGGCTAGTTCACCCCTCCACTTT	CASSGQAASSPLHF
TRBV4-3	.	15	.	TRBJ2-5	TGCGCCAGCAGCCAAGAAGTGGTGGGGCAAGAGACCCAGTACTTC	CASSQEVVGQETQYF